This T cell receptor (beta chain) is from a study of CD8+CD57+ T cells in acquired aplastic anemia. Points from the study as a whole: Researchers report that about 29 CD8+ CDR3 sequences appeared in both patients and controls.

Using genomic DNA as the template, TCR beta VDJ and CDR3 profiling was carried out. TCRdb redid the calling of the reads with MiXCR, one entry per CDR3 protein. The data show 200,000 to 250,000 distinct CDR3 sequences, with 60% to 80% seen just once and around three fifths held by the top ten. Of note for this clonotype: Its matching antigen is unknown.

It was patients with CD8+CD57+ cell expansion by flow cytometry who were chosen for sequencing. Each patient had severe acquired aplastic anemia. CDR1 is MNHEY and CDR2 is SVGAGI in the germline V gene. The CDR3 length is 13 residues. V was shortened by 7 bases and J by 2 bases, with 11 bases between the two germline ends. The clonotype originates from a human donor with aplastic anemia. The V call is TRBV6-5, the J call TRBJ2-5, with a weak D call TRBD2 (5 bases). Source material: sorted CD4+, CD8+, or CD8+CD57+ T cells (not recorded which) from PBMCs. The CDR3 nucleotides read TGTGCCAGCACCCCGAGGGCTCAAGAGACCCAGTACTTC. Translating it yields CASTPRAQETQYF.